This T cell receptor (beta chain) was sequenced during a study of cytomegalovirus exposure and HLA in healthy donors. Whole-study findings and limits: Usually a TCR sequence was rare, but some public TCRs were found in many donors. The study designated fewer than 200 TCR beta chains cytomegalovirus-associated. The CMV antigen specificity of a few CMV-associated chains was confirmed through in vitro analysis.

Here immunoSEQ multiplex PCR was the method, and the copy in TCRdb shows in-frame clones only, minus some. In the table there are some 130,000 clones, 94% of which are singletons. This clone appeared once. Its antigen is as yet unknown. Among the roughly 110 subjects of the validation cohort, separate from the roughly 670-subject first cohort, were the donors. Material: PBMCs. The origin of this receptor is a man aged 18 to 29 in good health and CMV-seropositive.

The CDR3 DNA is TGTGCCAGCAGCTCTGGACAGAACAAACAGCATTTT. It codes for CASSSGQNKQHF. J is TRBJ1-5 and V is TRBV5-6; possibly TRBD1 for D (6 bases). The CDR3 covers 12 residues. Per the germline V gene, CDR1 is SGHDT and CDR2 is YYEEEE. The V gene lost 3 bases and the J gene lost 13 bases, with 14 bases spanning the gap.